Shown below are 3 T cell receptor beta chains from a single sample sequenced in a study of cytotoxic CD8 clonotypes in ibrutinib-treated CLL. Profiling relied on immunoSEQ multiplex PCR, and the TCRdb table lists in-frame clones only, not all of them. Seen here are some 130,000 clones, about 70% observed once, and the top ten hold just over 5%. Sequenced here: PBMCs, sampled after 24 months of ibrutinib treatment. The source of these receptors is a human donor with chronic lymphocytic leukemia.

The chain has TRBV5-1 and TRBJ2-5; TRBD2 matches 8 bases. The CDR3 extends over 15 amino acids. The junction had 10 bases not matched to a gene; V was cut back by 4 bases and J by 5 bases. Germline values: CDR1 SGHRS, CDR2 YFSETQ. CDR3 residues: CASSPGGARVETQYF. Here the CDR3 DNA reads TGCGCCAGCAGCCCGGGGGGGGCCCGGGTGGAGACCCAGTACTTC.

CDR3 protein: CASSGRQGPEAFF. The DNA for the CDR3 is TGTGCCAGCAGCGGACGACAGGGCCCTGAAGCTTTCTTT. V gene TRBV7-8 combines with J gene TRBJ1-1, with 7 bases aligning to TRBD1. V lost 5 bases to trimming and J lost 6 bases; unmatched junction nucleotides: 6. In germline, CDR1 is SGHVS, CDR2 FQNEAQ. The CDR3 is 13 amino acids.

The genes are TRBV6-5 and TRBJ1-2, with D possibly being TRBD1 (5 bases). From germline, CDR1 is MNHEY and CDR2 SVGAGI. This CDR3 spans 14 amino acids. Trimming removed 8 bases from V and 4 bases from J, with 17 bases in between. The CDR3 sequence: CASRMGQSFYGYTF. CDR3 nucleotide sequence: TGTGCCAGCCGAATGGGGCAGTCCTTCTATGGCTACACCTTC.